The clone carrying this T cell receptor beta chain was recorded at least ten times. Antigen: not known. This CDR3 contains 10 residues. Germline V lookup: CDR1 DFQATT, CDR2 SNEGSKA (reference sequence). With 6 bases removed from V and 11 bases from J, the gap between germline ends came to 13 bases. The data were obtained in a study of T-cell reconstitution after alpha-beta-depleted transplantation in children. Findings of the study overall: About two months after transplant, alpha-beta T cells reportedly came from several hundred expanded graft clones.

TCRbeta library construction was performed incorporating unique molecular identifiers. Each CDR3 protein is one row after TCRdb ran MiXCR on the PCR reads. The profile covers hundreds of thousands of distinct CDR3 sequences, with 13% appearing a single time and 0.65% to 0.9% taken by the ten largest. The clonotype was recovered from a girl aged 2-10 years with congenital amegakaryocytic thrombocytopenia, due to receive a stem cell transplant. The sample in question was PBMCs, obtained before TCRalphabeta/CD19-depleted stem cell transplant. The J gene is TRBJ1-1, the V gene TRBV20-1; D gene ambiguous. The CDR3 nucleotides are TGCAGTGCCAGTGGCCCGGCGGCTTTCTTT. Its protein is CSASGPAAFF.